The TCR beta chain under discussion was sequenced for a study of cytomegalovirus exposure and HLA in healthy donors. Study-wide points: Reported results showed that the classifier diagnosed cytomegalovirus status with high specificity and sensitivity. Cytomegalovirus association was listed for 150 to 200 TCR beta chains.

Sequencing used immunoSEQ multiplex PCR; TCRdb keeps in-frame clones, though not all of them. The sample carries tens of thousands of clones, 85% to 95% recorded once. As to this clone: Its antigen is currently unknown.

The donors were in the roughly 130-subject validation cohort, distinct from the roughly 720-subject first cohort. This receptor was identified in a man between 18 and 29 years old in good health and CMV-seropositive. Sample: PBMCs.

The CDR3 reads CASTRQGDPQPQHF. DNA for the CDR3: TGTGCCAGCACCCGACAGGGGGATCCTCAGCCCCAGCATTTT. This chain links TRBV7-9 with TRBJ1-5; 9 bases agree with TRBD1. Germline values: CDR1 SEHNR, CDR2 FQNEAQ (reference sequence). The trim removed 7 bases at V and 6 bases at J, leaving 7 bases unmatched. This CDR3 is built from 14 residues.